Included here is one T cell receptor beta chain sequence, with context. The antigen this receptor binds is unknown. No much larger clonotype is one base removed from it; base qualities were not supplied. Genomic DNA was extracted from sorted cells for sequencing of the TCRbeta CDR3 region. The immunoSEQ Assay was used for sequencing of TCRbeta CDR3 regions. TCRdb's version of the immuneACCESS table is confined to in-frame rearrangements and falls short of the full clone set. An unresolved V gene accounts for under half of the shortfall where checked; the remainder is of unknown origin. The sample table shows about 81,000 clones, and approximately 85% are seen once. Approximately 0.2% of the sample comes from the top ten. The data are from a study of OX40 agonist ivuxolimab in advanced cancers. For context, the study as a whole: Ivuxolimab was a fully human IgG2 agonistic monoclonal antibody targeting the costimulatory receptor OX40 (CD134). Among the 50 to 55 dose-escalation patients, 19 had hepatocellular carcinoma, 15 or so melanoma, 9 renal cell carcinoma and 9 head and neck cancer. The point of sequencing TCRbeta in the periphery was to test whether ivuxolimab changed TCR sequence diversity and drove clonal T-cell expansion. Intravenous ivuxolimab was administered to patients every 2 weeks at six dose levels: 0.01, 0.1, 0.3, 1.5, 3 and 10 mg/kg. The paper reports the monotherapy dose-escalation portion (N = 52 patients) of the phase I ivuxolimab trial. The dose-escalation cohort was over 70% male with a mean age of around 64 years, ranging from about 20 to 80. Prior anti-PD-1, anti-PD-L1 or anti-CTLA-4 therapy was permitted, and 35% to 40% of dose-escalation patients had received checkpoint inhibitors. Partial responses occurred in three dose-escalation patients: two with cutaneous melanoma and one with hepatocellular carcinoma.

Reading the germline V gene gives CDR1 MDHEN and CDR2 SYDVKM. The CDR3 runs 16 amino acids, cysteine and phenylalanine included. Solely the CDR3 DNA is kept, with 48 bases framed from the first base. V has 6 bases trimmed and J has 8 bases trimmed; junction bases matching no gene number 13. Patients with a history of autoimmune disease or receiving systemic immunosuppression were excluded from the trial. Peripheral blood for TCR sequencing was collected from all dose cohorts at baseline, on cycle 4 day 1, and on cycle 7 day 1. The samples were taken from a phase I, first-in-human, multicenter, open-label dose-escalation trial of ivuxolimab. Adults with locally advanced or metastatic head and neck squamous cell, hepatocellular, melanoma or renal cell carcinoma were enrolled in the trial. Before TCR sequencing, CD4+ and CD8+ T cells were separately sorted from peripheral blood. Broader findings and caveats from the paper: On average, CD8+ T cells showed more expanded clones than CD4+ T cells after ivuxolimab. In the 0.1-3.0 mg/kg groups, partial responders were among the patients with the lowest normalized peripheral clonal expansion, particularly in CD8+ T cells. Antigen specificity was not determined for the clonally expanded peripheral T cells. Low levels of normalized T-cell clonal expansion were also seen in some nonresponding patients. At doses of 0.1 to 3.0 mg/kg, clonal expansion of both CD4+ and CD8+ blood T cells was observed from baseline to week 6.

Sequences were derived from CD4+ or CD8+ T cells sorted from blood, sampled in a trial of the OX40 agonist ivuxolimab. This TCR derives from an adult with an advanced solid tumor such as melanoma, head and neck, liver or kidney cancer. The chain joins TRBV28 to TRBJ2-3; 11 central bases correspond to TRBD2. The bases are TGTGCCAGCAGGATCTGGGGACTAGCGGAATGGGGTACGCAGTATTTT. This yields the protein CASRIWGLAEWGTQYF.